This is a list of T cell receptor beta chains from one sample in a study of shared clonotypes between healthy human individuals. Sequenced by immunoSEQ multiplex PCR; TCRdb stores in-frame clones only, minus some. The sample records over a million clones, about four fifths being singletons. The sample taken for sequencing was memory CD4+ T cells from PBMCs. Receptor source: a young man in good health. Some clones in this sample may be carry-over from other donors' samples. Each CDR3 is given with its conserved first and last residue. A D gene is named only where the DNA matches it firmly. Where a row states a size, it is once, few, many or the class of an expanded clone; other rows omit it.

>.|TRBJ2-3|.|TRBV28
TGTGCCAGCAGTAGACCCGGACGGGATACGCAGTATTTT
CASSRPGRDTQYF
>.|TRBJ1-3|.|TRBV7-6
TGTGCCAGCAGCTTAACGCCGGGGGAGGGAAACACCATATATTTT
CASSLTPGEGNTIYF
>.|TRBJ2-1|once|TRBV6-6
TGTGCCAGCAGCTTTAGCGGAAGCTCCTACAATGAGCAGTTCTTC
CASSFSGSSYNEQFF
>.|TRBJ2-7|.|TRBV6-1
TGTGCCAGCAGTGTAAGGACGGAGGGCTCCTACGAGCAGTACTTC
CASSVRTEGSYEQYF
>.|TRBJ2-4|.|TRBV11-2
TGTGCCAGCAACACCATAGCCAAAAACATTCAGTACTTC
CASNTIAKNIQYF
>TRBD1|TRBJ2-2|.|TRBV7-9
TGTGCCAGCAGCTCCTCCCGGACAGGGAACACCGGGGAGCTGTTTTTT
CASSSSRTGNTGELFF
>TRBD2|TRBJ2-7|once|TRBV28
TGTGCCAGCAGTCCTTTCGGCGGGAGTTATCGTCGCGAGCAGTACTTC
CASSPFGGSYRREQYF
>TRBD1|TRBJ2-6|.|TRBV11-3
TGTGCCAGCAGTCCCGGACAGGGAGTGACCTCTGGGGCCAACGTCCTGACTTTC
CASSPGQGVTSGANVLTF
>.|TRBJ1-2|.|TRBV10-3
TGTGCCATCAGTGAGGCAGGGTACTATGGCTACACCTTC
CAISEAGYYGYTF
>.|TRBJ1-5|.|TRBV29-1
TGCAGCGTTGAATCTGGGATCGGTCAGCCCCAGCATTTT
CSVESGIGQPQHF
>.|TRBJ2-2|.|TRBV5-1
TGCGCCAGCAGCTTAATTGGTTTAATCGGGGAGCTGTTTTTT
CASSLIGLIGELFF
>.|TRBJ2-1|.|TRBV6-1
TGTGCCACCACAGGTTTCAGCTCCTACAATGAGCAGTTCTTC
CATTGFSSYNEQFF
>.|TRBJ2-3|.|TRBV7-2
TGTGCCAGCAGCCTAGCACTCGTAGGAACAGATACGCAGTATTTT
CASSLALVGTDTQYF
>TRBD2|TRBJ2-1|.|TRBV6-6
TGTGCCAGCACGTCTAGCGGATACAATGAGCAGTTCTTC
CASTSSGYNEQFF
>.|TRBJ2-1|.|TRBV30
TGTGCCTGGAACTCTGACAGGACCTTGAGCTCCTACAATGAGCAGTTCTTC
CAWNSDRTLSSYNEQFF
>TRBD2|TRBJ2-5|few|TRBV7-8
TGTGCCAGCAGCCAAAGTACTAGCGGGGGAGGGTGGGAGACCCAGTACTTC
CASSQSTSGGGWETQYF
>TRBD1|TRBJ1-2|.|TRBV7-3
TGTGCCAGCAGCTCCACCGGGACAGGGGCGGGTGGCTACACCTTC
CASSSTGTGAGGYTF
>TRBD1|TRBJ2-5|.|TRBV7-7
TGTGCCAGCAGTTTACCGGGACAGGGGGAAGAGACCCAGTACTTC
CASSLPGQGEETQYF
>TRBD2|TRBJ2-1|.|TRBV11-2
TGTGCCAGCAGTCTAGCGGGAAGGTACAATGAGCAGTTCTTC
CASSLAGRYNEQFF
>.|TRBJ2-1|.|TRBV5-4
TGTGCCAGCACACCCTTAGGCGGATCCTACAATGAGCAGTTCTTC
CASTPLGGSYNEQFF
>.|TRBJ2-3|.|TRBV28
TGTGCCAGCACGAGCACAACGATGGTCGATACGCAGTATTTT
CASTSTTMVDTQYF
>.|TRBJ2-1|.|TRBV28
TGTGCCAGCAGGTCCTTACTAGGAACCTACAATGAGCAGTTCTTC
CASRSLLGTYNEQFF
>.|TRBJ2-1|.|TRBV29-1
TGCAGCGTTGATAGGGAGAGCTCCTACAATGAGCAGTTCTTC
CSVDRESSYNEQFF
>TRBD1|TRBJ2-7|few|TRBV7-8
TGTGCCAGCAGCTTAGCTCAGGACAGGGGGCGCTTCAACGAGCAGTACTTC
CASSLAQDRGRFNEQYF
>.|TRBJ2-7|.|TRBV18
TGTGCCAGCTCACTCGGACAGCCATACGAGCAGTACTTC
CASSLGQPYEQYF
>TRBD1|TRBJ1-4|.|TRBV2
TGTGCCAGCAGTGCCGGGACAGGGGTCAATGAAAAACTGTTTTTT
CASSAGTGVNEKLFF
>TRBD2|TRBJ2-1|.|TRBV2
TGTGCCAGCAGGACGACTAGCGGAGCCTACAATGAGCAGTTCTTC
CASRTTSGAYNEQFF
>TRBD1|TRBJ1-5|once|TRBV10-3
TGTGCCATCAGTGAGTTAGGGACAGCCAATCAGCCCCAGCATTTT
CAISELGTANQPQHF
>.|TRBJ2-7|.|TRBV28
TGTGCCAGCAGTTTATGGGCCAGGGGGAGGTACGAGCAGTACTTC
CASSLWARGRYEQYF
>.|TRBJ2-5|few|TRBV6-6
TGTGCCAGCAGTTCTCAGGACAGCGGAGAGACCCAGTACTTC
CASSSQDSGETQYF
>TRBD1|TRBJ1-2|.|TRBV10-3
TGTGCCATCAGTGAGGACACAGGGGACGGCTACACCTTC
CAISEDTGDGYTF
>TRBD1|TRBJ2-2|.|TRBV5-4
TGTGCCAGCAGCTTGGGACAGGGGGCCACCGGGGAGCTGTTTTTT
CASSLGQGATGELFF
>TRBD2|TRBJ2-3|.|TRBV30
TGTGCCTGGAGTGTCGGTAGCGGGAGAAGAGATACGCAGTATTTT
CAWSVGSGRRDTQYF
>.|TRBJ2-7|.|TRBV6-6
TGTGCCAGCAGTTCCGCTCCCGGGCCCTACTACGAGCAGTACTTC
CASSSAPGPYYEQYF
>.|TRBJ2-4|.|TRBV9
TGTGCCAGCAGCGTAGCTGGGGGCGCTTCAAACATTCAGTACTTC
CASSVAGGASNIQYF
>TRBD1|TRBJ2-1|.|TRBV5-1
TGCGCCAGCAGCTCCACAGGGGACGGCTCGAATGAGCAGTTCTTC
CASSSTGDGSNEQFF
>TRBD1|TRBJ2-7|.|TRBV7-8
TGTGCCAGCAGCTTAGTTCCAGGGGGCGCAGGCGTCGAGCAGTACTTC
CASSLVPGGAGVEQYF
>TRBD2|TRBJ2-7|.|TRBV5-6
TGTGCCAGCAGCTTGGAGGAAGCGGGAGCGTCCGAGCAGTACTTC
CASSLEEAGASEQYF
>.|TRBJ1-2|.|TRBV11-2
TGTGCCAGCAGCTTACAGGGTCCTGGCTACACCTTC
CASSLQGPGYTF
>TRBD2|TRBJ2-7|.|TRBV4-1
TGCGCCAGCAGCCATTACCCCAGCGGGAGCTCCTACGAGCAGTACTTC
CASSHYPSGSSYEQYF
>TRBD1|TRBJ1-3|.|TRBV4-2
TGTGCCAGCAGCCTGGAAGCTCTTGGACAGGGAGGATCTGGAAACACCATATATTTT
CASSLEALGQGGSGNTIYF
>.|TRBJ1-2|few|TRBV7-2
TGTGCCAGCAGCTTAGAGGGTGGCGTGGGCTACACCTTC
CASSLEGGVGYTF
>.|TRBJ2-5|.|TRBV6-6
TGTGCCAGCAGTTATGACAGACTACAAGAGACCCAGTACTTC
CASSYDRLQETQYF
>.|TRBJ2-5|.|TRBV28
TGTGCCAGCAGCCTTGCGGCAGGGGTGGGGACCCAGTACTTC
CASSLAAGVGTQYF
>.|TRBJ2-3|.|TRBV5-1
TGCGCCAGCAGCTTGGTAGGGGACCCCGGAGTTGGGGATACGCAGTATTTT
CASSLVGDPGVGDTQYF